One and the same sample provided the 3 T cell receptor beta chains below, sequenced in a study of cytomegalovirus exposure and HLA in healthy donors. This PCR relied on a set of 60 Vbeta primers and 13 Jbeta primers. Clones were read by immunoSEQ multiplex PCR, and TCRdb kept only the in-frame ones, dropping some. The table records approximately 130,000 clones, roughly 79% of them present only once. Sequenced: PBMCs. The receptors shown here come from a man aged 25-40 years in good health and CMV-seronegative.

This clone was seen a few times. V is TRBV30 and J is TRBJ2-7, with D maybe TRBD1 (6 bases). V gave up 3 bases and J gave up 3 bases, with 15 bases separating them. Germline-derived CDR1 and CDR2 are GTSNPN and SVGIG (reference sequence). The CDR3 runs to 14 residues. The DNA for the CDR3 is TGTGCCTGGAGGGGGACACTTCCTAGCTACGAGCAGTACTTC. Its translation is CAWRGTLPSYEQYF.

The rearrangement links TRBV5-6 to TRBJ1-2; D is unresolved. Trimming took off 2 bases at V and 10 bases at J, with 9 bases between the two ends. This CDR3 comprises 11 residues. CDR1 is SGHDT and CDR2 is YYEEEE in the germline V gene. In DNA form, the CDR3 reads TGTGCCAGCAGCTTAACAGACTACTACACCTTC. This translates into CASSLTDYYTF.

V usage is TRBV29-1 and J usage is TRBJ2-5; 10 bases match TRBD2. The CDR3 is 14 amino acids. Germline CDR1 SQVTM, CDR2 ANQGSEA. With 4 bases clipped from V and 4 bases from J, the junction kept 6 bases outside the gene matches. Here the CDR3 DNA reads TGCAGCGTTGGTCTGGCTAGCGGGAGAGAGACCCAGTACTTC. As protein: CSVGLASGRETQYF.